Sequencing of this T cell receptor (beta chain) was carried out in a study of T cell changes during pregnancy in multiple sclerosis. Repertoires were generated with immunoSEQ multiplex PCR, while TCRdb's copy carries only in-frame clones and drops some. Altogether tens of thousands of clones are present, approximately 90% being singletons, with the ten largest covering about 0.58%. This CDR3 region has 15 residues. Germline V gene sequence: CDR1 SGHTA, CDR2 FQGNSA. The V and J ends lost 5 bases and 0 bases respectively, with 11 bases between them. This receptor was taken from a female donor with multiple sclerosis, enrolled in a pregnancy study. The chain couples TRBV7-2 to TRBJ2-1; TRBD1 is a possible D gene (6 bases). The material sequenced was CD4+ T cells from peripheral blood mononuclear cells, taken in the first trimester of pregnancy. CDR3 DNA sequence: TGTGCCAGCAGCCTTGACAGGAGCTCCTACAATGAGCAGTTCTTC. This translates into CASSLDRSSYNEQFF. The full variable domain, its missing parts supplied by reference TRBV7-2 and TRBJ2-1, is GAGVSQSPSNKVTEKGKDVELRCDPISGHTALYWYRQSLGQGLEFLIYFQGNSAPDKSGLPSDRFSAERTGGSVSTLTIQRTQQEDSAVYLCASSLDRSSYNEQFFGPGTRLTVL.